This paragraph covers one T cell receptor beta chain sequence. The antigen remains unidentified. This sample was taken from a study of breast tumors, draining lymph nodes, adjacent tissues. Study outcomes and limitations: Findings are consistent with lymph node origin and intratumoral expansion of most tumor T cells.

Axillary draining lymph nodes of breast cancer patients supplied the node samples. TCRdb reanalysed the multiplex PCR reads using MiXCR and keeps one entry per CDR3 protein. Found here are under 250,000 distinct CDR3 sequences, about 34% of them singletons; the top ten hold 1.4%. Trimming took off 5 bases at V and 7 bases at J, with 11 bases between the two ends. This CDR3 contains 11 residues. Germline V gene sequence: CDR1 SQVTM, CDR2 ANQGSEA. The chain recombines TRBV29-1 with TRBJ1-1, with no clear D. The source is a female donor with breast cancer. Some clones in this sample may be carry-over from other donors' samples. The source material was axillary lymph node tissue. In DNA, the CDR3 is TGCAGCGTTTCCAGCCCTCTTGAAGCTTTCTTT. Translating it yields CSVSSPLEAFF.